What follows is one TCR beta chain and its context. This record comes from a study of blood T cell repertoires in COVID-19. Turning to the study itself: Some COVID-19 samples were acute and others convalescent; all came from the United States, Italy and Spain.

Cohort assignment relied on participant-reported clinical history. Clones were sequenced by immunoSEQ multiplex PCR, and TCRdb holds only the in-frame ones, with some missing. The data contain 310,000 or so clones, roughly 85% of them singletons. The CDR3 length is 15 residues. Unmatched junction bases numbered 10, after V lost 5 bases and J lost 4 bases. Germline V CDR1 and CDR2: SGHAT, FQDESV (reference sequence). This chain connects TRBV11-1 to TRBJ1-2, with 7 bases aligning to TRBD1. The sequence derives from a woman aged 25 to 39 who had recovered from COVID-19. The sequenced sample was PBMCs or T cells enriched from blood (not recorded which). As DNA, the CDR3 is TGTGCCAGCAGCCAGGGACAGACCGAGACCTATGGCTACACCTTC. This encodes CASSQGQTETYGYTF. Looking up the rest from reference TRBV11-1 and TRBJ1-2 gives the full variable domain: EAEVAQSPRYKITEKSQAVAFWCDPISGHATLYWYRQILGQGPELLVQFQDESVVDDSQLPKDRFSAERLKGVDSTLKIQPAELGDSAMYLCASSQGQTETYGYTFGSGTRLTVV.